Presented here are 24 T cell receptor beta chains from one specimen sequenced in a study of early T cells in non-severe SARS-CoV-2 infection. TCRdb reprocessed the 5' RACE reads with MiXCR, giving one entry per CDR3 protein. The table lists tens of thousands of distinct CDR3 sequences, less than 7% of them singletons, with 21% in the top ten. The sequenced sample was whole blood. These receptor sequences come from an adult who was a healthcare worker with PCR-confirmed SARS-CoV-2 infection or an uninfected control (not recorded which).

The rearrangement joins TRBV7-6 to TRBJ2-3, with a possible D match to TRBD1 (5 bases). Deletions cut 5 bases from V and 6 bases from J, with 27 bases between. CDR1 is SGHVS, CDR2 FNYEAQ, per germline. This CDR3 spans 18 amino acids. CDR3 amino acids: CASSTDSVTDPTGDTQYF. CDR3 coding DNA: TGTGCCAGCAGCACTGACAGCGTAACCGATCCGACCGGCGATACGCAGTATTTT.

This clonotype was found many times. V is TRBV11-2 and J is TRBJ2-1, with a tentative D call TRBD2 (6 bases). Trimming stripped 2 bases from V and 9 bases from J, with 11 bases between. The germline CDR1 and CDR2 sequences are SGHAT and FQNNGV. The CDR3 covers 13 residues. CDR3 residues: CASSLSEGIEQFF. CDR3 DNA: TGTGCCAGCAGCTTATCGGAGGGAATTGAGCAGTTCTTC.

This clonotype was detected a few times. The chain carries TRBV5-1 and TRBJ2-5, with 7 nucleotides matching TRBD1. Looked up from germline, CDR1 is SGHRS and CDR2 is YFSETQ. V dropped 5 bases and J dropped 2; count of bases not matched to a gene: 9. This CDR3 region has 15 residues. The DNA of the CDR3 is TGCGCCAGCAGATCAACCGGGACAGCACAAGAGACCCAGTACTTC. Amino acid sequence: CASRSTGTAQETQYF.

A few counts support this clonotype. V and J are TRBV5-1 and TRBJ2-7, with unresolved D. Germline V lookup: CDR1 SGHRS, CDR2 YFSETQ. Deletions cut 2 bases from V and 0 bases from J, with 12 bases between. There are 15 residues in the CDR3. DNA of the CDR3: TGCGCCAGCAGCTTAGCTCTAACCGCCTCCTACGAGCAGTACTTC. Protein product: CASSLALTASYEQYF.

The chain has TRBV19 and TRBJ2-7; no clear D. V dropped 5 bases and J dropped 1 base, with 18 bases sitting between them. CDR1 and CDR2 from the germline V gene are LNHDA and SQIVND (reference sequence). The CDR3 runs to 16 residues. The CDR3 sequence is CASSLGSNKPSYEQYF. CDR3 coding DNA: TGTGCCAGTAGTTTGGGCAGCAACAAACCATCCTACGAGCAGTACTTC.

The chain carries TRBV2 and TRBJ1-1, with D possibly TRBD1 on 6 matching bases. V was pared by 3 bases and J by 11 bases, with 19 bases between. The CDR3 has 14 amino acids. CDR1 SNHLY and CDR2 FYNNEI come from the germline V gene. DNA for the CDR3: TGTGCCAGCAGTGAGATCAGACAGGCGTGGTTGGCTTTCTTT. Translation: CASSEIRQAWLAFF.

This clonotype is deemed medium-sized (0.01 to 0.1%). V gene TRBV6-5 combines with J gene TRBJ2-7; D might be TRBD2 (5 bases). The V gene's germline CDR1 is MNHEY and CDR2 SVGAGI. Trimming took 4 bases from V and 6 from J, leaving 13 bases between them. The CDR3 has 13 amino acids. The CDR3, as DNA: TGTGCCAGCAGTTGGTTCGGACGGGGCGAGCAGTACTTC. Translation gives CASSWFGRGEQYF.

The genes are TRBV3-2 and TRBJ1-1; the table's D call, TRBD1, has no DNA check behind it. TRBV3-2 represents a pseudogene. The CDR3 sequence is 13 residues long. The CDR3 DNA reads as TGTGCCAGCAGCCAACAGGGCAAGACTGAAGCTTTCTTT. It yields the protein CASSQQGKTEAFF.

In its sample, this clonotype was seen a few times. This sequence joins TRBV4-3 and TRBJ1-4; 10 nucleotides line up with TRBD1. Germline-derived CDR1 and CDR2 are LGHNA and YSLEER. The CDR3 is made up of 16 amino acids. V dropped 0 bases and J dropped 8; count of bases not matched to a gene: 6. The CDR3 sequence is CASSQDGTGVREKLFF. For the CDR3, the DNA is TGCGCCAGCAGCCAAGATGGGACAGGGGTGAGGGAAAAACTGTTTTTT.

There are many counts of this clonotype. The chain couples TRBV30 to TRBJ2-1; D is undetermined. The CDR3 is made up of 11 amino acids. Per germline, CDR1 GTSNPN and CDR2 SVGIG (reference sequence). V lost 5 bases, J lost 7 bases, and 9 bases lay in between. In DNA, the CDR3 is TGTGCCTGGGCCTTTGCAAATGAGCAGTTCTTC. Translation: CAWAFANEQFF. Based on the CDR3 plus reference TRBV30 and TRBJ2-1, the full variable domain is SQTIHQWPATLVQPVGSPLSLECTVEGTSNPNLYWYRQAAGRGLQLLFYSVGIGQISSEVPQNLSASRPQDRQFILSSKKLLLSDSGFYLCAWAFANEQFFGPGTRLTVL.

The table lists this clonotype with many counts. CDR3 protein: CASVGLNINEQFF. CDR3 nucleotide sequence: TGTGCCAGCGTCGGCCTGAATATAAATGAGCAGTTCTTC. The genes are TRBV19 and TRBJ2-1; no firm D call. The CDR3 is 13 amino acids. Germline-derived CDR1 and CDR2 are LNHDA and SQIVND (reference sequence). The ends were cut back, 9 bases at V and 7 bases at J, with 16 bases in the middle.

This clonotype was observed at least ten times. This chain connects TRBV6-5 to TRBJ1-1; a possible D gene is TRBD1 (5 bases). The CDR3 covers 15 residues. Per germline, CDR1 MNHEY and CDR2 SVGAGI. V was trimmed by 1 base and J by 3 bases, leaving 12 bases between them. CDR3 DNA sequence: TGTGCCAGCAGTTACTACACGGGGGGGGACACTGAAGCTTTCTTT. Translating gives CASSYYTGGDTEAFF.

J is TRBJ1-2 and V is TRBV10-2; D uncertain. The germline V and J ends were trimmed by 10 bases and 6 bases, with 12 bases remaining between them. Looked up from germline, CDR1 is WSHSY and CDR2 is SAAADI. CDR3 length equals 11 residues. CDR3 region: CATKRSDGYTF. CDR3 nucleotides: TGCGCCACCAAGAGGTCGGATGGCTACACCTTC.

This clonotype was detected once. This chain connects TRBV6-1 to TRBJ2-4; unclear D gene. Germline loops: CDR1 MNHNS, CDR2 SASEGT. This CDR3 has 10 amino acids. V gave up 6 bases and J gave up 5 bases, with 2 bases separating them. This CDR3 is CASRENIQYF. The CDR3, as DNA: TGTGCCAGCAGGGAAAACATTCAGTACTTC.

The J gene is TRBJ2-3, the V gene TRBV29-1; unclear D gene. Trimming left V 4 bases short and J 0 bases short, with 8 bases between. In germline, CDR1 is SQVTM, CDR2 ANQGSEA. This CDR3 contains 13 residues. CDR3 DNA: TGCAGCGTTGTTGGCGGCAGCACAGATACGCAGTATTTT. Its protein is CSVVGGSTDTQYF.

This clonotype turned up a few times. The genes are TRBV7-9 and TRBJ1-3; D is possibly TRBD1 (6 bases). The germline gives CDR1 SEHNR, CDR2 FQNEAQ (reference sequence). V dropped 6 bases and J dropped 6 bases, with 18 bases sitting between them. This CDR3 has 15 residues. The CDR3 DNA reads TGTGCCAGCAGTCCGGACAGATCCGCCGAAAACACCATATATTTT. Encoded protein: CASSPDRSAENTIYF.

In DNA, the CDR3 is TGTGCCAGCAGCTTAGACTCCCGCAGAGATACGCAGTATTTT. Residues: CASSLDSRRDTQYF. This sequence joins TRBV7-2 and TRBJ2-3; unclear D gene. Germline lookup yields CDR1 SGHTA and CDR2 FQGNSA. Trimming removed 1 base at V and 5 bases at J, with 10 bases between. This CDR3 comprises 14 residues.

This clonotype was detected many times. The gene calls are TRBV7-6 and TRBJ2-1, with TRBD2 matching 7 bases. Germline-derived CDR1 and CDR2 are SGHVS and FNYEAQ. V dropped 6 bases and J dropped 2; count of bases not matched to a gene: 10. CDR3 length: 16 amino acids. DNA of the CDR3: TGTGCCAGCAGTCCTCGAGTTGCGGGAGCCTACAATGAGCAGTTCTTC. This sequence encodes CASSPRVAGAYNEQFF.

The rearrangement uses TRBV12-3 or TRBV12-4 and TRBJ1-1; tentative D call: TRBD1 (5 bases). V gave up 3 bases and J gave up 7 bases, with 12 bases separating them. The CDR3 sequence is 13 residues long. DNA of the CDR3: TGTGCCAGCAGTTTTGGGGGAGACCTTGAAGCTTTCTTT. Amino acid sequence: CASSFGGDLEAFF.

This clonotype was counted only a few times. The CDR3 coding sequence is TGTGCCAGCAGTCCGAGGGACAGGGGTGCAACTAATGAAAAACTGTTTTTT. Its protein product is CASSPRDRGATNEKLFF. The gene calls are TRBV12-3 or TRBV12-4 and TRBJ1-4, with 10 bases that match TRBD1. This CDR3 region has 17 residues. The V gene end was trimmed by 5 bases and the J gene end by 0 bases; junction bases not matched to a gene: 6.

The J gene is TRBJ2-2, the V gene TRBV6-2 or TRBV6-3; no clear D gene. CDR3 length: 13 amino acids. V was pared by 2 bases and J by 4 bases, with 5 bases between. Looked up from germline, CDR1 is MNHEY and CDR2 is SVGEGT. DNA of the CDR3: TGTGCCAGCAGTTACGGGTTCACCGGGGAGCTGTTTTTT. It is translated as CASSYGFTGELFF.

In this sample, this clonotype is medium-sized. V and J are TRBV27 and TRBJ2-1, with TRBD2 matching over 11 bases. The V segment lost 5 bases and the J segment 3 bases; nucleotides outside the gene matches: 6. Germline CDR1 reads MNHEY; CDR2 reads SMNVEV (reference sequence). The CDR3 extends over 16 amino acids. In DNA, the CDR3 is TGTGCCAGCAGTCCGACTAGCGGGGCCCTCTACAATGAGCAGTTCTTC. The encoded protein is CASSPTSGALYNEQFF.

In its sample, this clonotype was seen many times. The V and J genes are TRBV7-8 and TRBJ2-7, with a tentative D call TRBD2 (6 bases). The germline CDR1 and CDR2 sequences are SGHVS and FQNEAQ. CDR3 size: 15 residues. V was trimmed by 2 bases and J by 6 bases, leaving 17 bases between them. The CDR3 bases are TGTGCCAGCAGCTTAAGTCATAGTGGGGGGAGCGAGCAGTACTTC. Protein: CASSLSHSGGSEQYF.

This clonotype occurred a few times. CDR3 region: CATSSSTGGPRDTQYF. The CDR3 DNA reads as TGTGCCACCAGTTCATCGACGGGAGGGCCTCGGGATACGCAGTATTTT. The V gene is TRBV24-1, the J gene TRBJ2-3, with 8 bases aligning to TRBD2. CDR1 is KGHDR and CDR2 is SFDVKD in the germline V gene. The junction had 13 bases not matched to a gene; V was cut back by 6 bases and J by 6 bases. This CDR3 contains 16 residues.